The table lists the clone carrying this TCR beta chain with a count of one. Its cognate antigen is unknown. Germline V CDR1 and CDR2: LGHNT, FRNRAP. The length of the CDR3 is 17 residues. V trimming: 1 base; J trimming: 1 base; junction bases outside the gene matches: 7. This entry belongs to a study of cytomegalovirus exposure and HLA in healthy donors. At the level of the study: Earlier, approximately 180 million T cells were analyzed, and 90 million to 140 million unique TCR beta sequences were found among them. Notes on the study in general: Follow-up analysis found HLA locus-dependent TCR association rates, highest for DRB1 and lowest for HLA-C. Being productive about 90% or about 30% of the time was typical of most TCR beta V segments in an earlier analysis.

Nominally healthy donors provided the samples, though records likely missed some immune exposures. The PCR used 60 Vbeta and 13 Jbeta primers. The protocol was immunoSEQ multiplex PCR, while the TCRdb copy is restricted to in-frame clones and leaves out a portion. The sample records hundreds of thousands of clones, 60% to 80% being singletons. Material: PBMCs. V usage is TRBV12-5 and J usage is TRBJ2-5, with TRBD2 matching 9 bases. This sequence was found in a male donor in good health and CMV-seronegative. CDR3 residues: CASGLGETSGLQETQYF. The CDR3 region has the DNA TGTGCTAGTGGTTTGGGCGAGACTAGCGGCCTCCAAGAGACCCAGTACTTC. Variable domain in full (rest from reference TRBV12-5 and TRBJ2-5): DARVTQTPRHKVTEMGQEVTMRCQPILGHNTVFWYRQTMMQGLELLAYFRNRAPLDDSGMPKDRFSAEMPDATLATLKIQPSEPRDSAVYFCASGLGETSGLQETQYFGPGTRLLVL.